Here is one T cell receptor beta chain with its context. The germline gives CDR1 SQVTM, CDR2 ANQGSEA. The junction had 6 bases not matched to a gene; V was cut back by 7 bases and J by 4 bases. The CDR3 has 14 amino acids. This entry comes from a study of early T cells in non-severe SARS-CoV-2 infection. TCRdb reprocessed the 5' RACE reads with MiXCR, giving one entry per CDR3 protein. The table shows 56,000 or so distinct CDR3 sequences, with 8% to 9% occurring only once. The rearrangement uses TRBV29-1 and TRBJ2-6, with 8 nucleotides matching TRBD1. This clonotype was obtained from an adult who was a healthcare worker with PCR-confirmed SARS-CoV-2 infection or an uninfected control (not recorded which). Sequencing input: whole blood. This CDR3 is CSGMTGDGANVLTF. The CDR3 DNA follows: TGCAGCGGCATGACAGGGGACGGGGCCAACGTCCTGACTTTC.